This T cell receptor (beta chain) appears in the sequencing data of a study of cytomegalovirus exposure and HLA in healthy donors. Assay: immunoSEQ multiplex PCR; the TCRdb copy retains only in-frame clones and omits some. Of around 300,000 clones listed, approximately 90% are singletons. This clone was detected once. Material for sequencing was PBMCs. This TCR came from a woman aged 25-40 years in good health and CMV-seropositive.

CDR3 region: CASSQGGGNQPQHF. The CDR3 bases are TGTGCCAGCAGCCAAGGAGGGGGCAATCAGCCCCAGCATTTT. The chain links TRBV28 to TRBJ1-5; D perhaps matches TRBD1 (5 bases). The ends were cut back, 6 bases at V and 2 bases at J, with 11 bases in the middle. The CDR3 runs 14 residues. Germline V gene lookup returns CDR1 MDHEN and CDR2 SYDVKM.